The next 19 T cell receptor beta chains were all read from a single sample in a study of T cells in Graves' hyperthyroidism and ophthalmopathy. The investigators amplified TCR beta CDR3 regions from RNA transcripts. A set of HTBI primers served as the primers for a first-round RT-PCR of the TCR CDR3. Using its own MiXCR run on the multiplex PCR reads, TCRdb lists one record per CDR3 protein. The data show about 570,000 distinct CDR3 sequences, 46% seen once. The sequenced material came from peripheral blood or thyroid tissue (not recorded which). All receptors derive from an adult woman with Graves' disease, either hyperthyroidism or ophthalmopathy (not recorded which).

This clonotype has a handful of counts. The chain employs TRBV11-2 and TRBJ1-1, with D uncertain. In germline, CDR1 is SGHAT, CDR2 FQNNGV. Trimming removed 1 base from V and 1 base from J, with 7 bases in between. The CDR3 sequence is 14 residues long. CDR3 sequence reads: CASSLVQWNTEAFF. The CDR3 region has the DNA TGTGCCAGCAGCTTAGTACAGTGGAACACTGAAGCTTTCTTT.

The rearrangement joins TRBV9 to TRBJ1-6, with D hard to call. The CDR3 is made up of 13 amino acids. The ends were cut back, 3 bases at V and 9 bases at J, with 10 bases in the middle. Per germline, CDR1 SGDLS and CDR2 YYNGEE. CDR3: CASSARKFSPLHF. DNA of the CDR3: TGTGCCAGCAGCGCCAGAAAATTTTCACCCCTCCACTTT.

The sample holds many counts of this clonotype. The genes are TRBV7-9 and TRBJ2-7, with D unclear. This CDR3 has 14 amino acids. Germline CDR1 and CDR2: SEHNR and FQNEAQ (reference sequence). V lost 5 bases and J lost 0, with 11 bases in between. CDR3 DNA sequence: TGTGCCAGCAGCGTAACCGGTCTCTCCTACGAGCAGTACTTC. It codes for CASSVTGLSYEQYF.

The sample holds a few counts of this clonotype. V and J are TRBV19 and TRBJ2-5; no firm D call. This CDR3 comprises 12 residues. Trimming pared 4 bases from V and 9 bases from J, leaving 12 bases between. Germline CDR1 and CDR2: LNHDA and SQIVND (reference sequence). The DNA of the CDR3 is TGTGCCAGTAGTACACACTTCGGCTCCCAGTACTTC. It codes for CASSTHFGSQYF.

V gene TRBV25-1 combines with J gene TRBJ1-5; 8 bases are a match to TRBD1. The CDR3 extends over 16 amino acids. The junction had 7 bases not matched to a gene; V was cut back by 6 bases and J by 0 bases. Germline CDR1 reads MGHDK; CDR2 reads SYGVNS. The CDR3 spells CASSGTGSYSNQPQHF. DNA for the CDR3: TGTGCCAGCAGCGGGACAGGAAGCTATAGCAATCAGCCCCAGCATTTT. Full variable domain (remainder filled in from reference TRBV25-1 and TRBJ1-5): EADIYQTPRYLVIGTGKKITLECSQTMGHDKMYWYQQDPGMELHLIHYSYGVNSTEKGDLSSESTVSRIRTEHFPLTLESARPSHTSQYLCASSGTGSYSNQPQHFGDGTRLSIL.

The V and J genes are TRBV20-1 and TRBJ1-2, with a possible D match to TRBD1 (5 bases). Trimming took off 5 bases at V and 1 base at J, with 8 bases between the two ends. Germline V gene data show CDR1 as DFQATT and CDR2 as SNEGSKA (reference sequence). CDR3 size: 12 residues. CDR3 in DNA: TGCAGTGCTGGGACCAATAACTATGGCTACACCTTC. Its protein product is CSAGTNNYGYTF.

This clonotype was seen repeatedly, ten times or more. CDR3 residues: CSAGGHLLISDEQYF. CDR3 nucleotide sequence: TGCAGTGCCGGGGGGCACCTTCTCATTTCGGACGAGCAGTACTTC. V usage is TRBV20-1 and J usage is TRBJ2-7, with D possibly being TRBD2 (7 bases). This CDR3 comprises 15 residues. Germline V gene sequence: CDR1 DFQATT, CDR2 SNEGSKA (reference sequence). V was pared by 6 bases and J by 5 bases, with 23 bases between.

This clonotype was recorded at least ten times. The V gene is TRBV20-1, the J gene TRBJ2-5; 8 nucleotides agree with TRBD2. The J segment lost 3 bases and the V segment lost 6 bases, leaving 9 bases of the junction unmatched. The CDR3 is 14 amino acids. CDR1 is DFQATT, CDR2 SNEGSKA, per germline (reference sequence). The CDR3 is CSARLAGTKETQYF. CDR3 coding DNA: TGCAGTGCCCGGCTAGCGGGCACAAAAGAGACCCAGTACTTC.

This clonotype showed up many times. V usage is TRBV11-2 and J usage is TRBJ1-5; a possible D gene is TRBD1 (5 bases). The germline CDR1 and CDR2 sequences are SGHAT and FQNNGV. This CDR3 comprises 15 residues. Trimming stripped 5 bases from V and 7 bases from J, with 18 bases between. The DNA of the CDR3 is TGTGCCAGCAGCCGTCGTGTCGGAGGGGACCAGCCCCAGCATTTT. This gives the protein CASSRRVGGDQPQHF.

This clonotype has a count of ten or more. The chain has TRBV14 and TRBJ2-2; D is undetermined. Trimming removed 3 bases from V and 1 base from J, with 6 bases in between. This CDR3 has 14 amino acids. The germline V gene has CDR1 SGHDN and CDR2 FVKESK. As DNA, the CDR3 is TGTGCCAGCAGCCAGTGGCAGAACACCGGGGAGCTGTTTTTT. This translates into CASSQWQNTGELFF.

Many counts were recorded for this clonotype. The chain combines TRBV29-1 with TRBJ1-2; D remains ambiguous. Trimming took off 0 bases at V and 2 bases at J, with 13 bases between the two ends. The CDR3 runs 15 residues. The germline V gene has CDR1 SQVTM and CDR2 ANQGSEA. The CDR3 bases are TGCAGCGTTGAAGATCAGCACAGCCGGAACTATGGCTACACCTTC. This sequence encodes CSVEDQHSRNYGYTF.

This clonotype was counted ten times or more. The genes are TRBV7-2 and TRBJ1-5, with no clear D. Trimming shortened V by 1 base and J by 2 bases, and 15 bases separated the two germline ends. CDR3 length: 17 amino acids. Germline V lookup: CDR1 SGHTA, CDR2 FQGNSA. The CDR3 DNA is TGTGCCAGCAGCTTAGTGGCTGGCTTTTTAGGCAATCAGCCCCAGCATTTT. Translating gives CASSLVAGFLGNQPQHF.

This clonotype has at least ten counts. A read error may produce the germline difference seen at one junction end. This chain joins TRBV5-4 and TRBJ1-2, with TRBD1 matching over 8 bases. Looked up from germline, CDR1 is SGHNT and CDR2 is YYREEE (reference sequence). The CDR3 loop spans 13 amino acids. For the CDR3, the DNA is TGTGCCAGCAGATTGGACAGGGACTATGGCTACACCTTC. It translates to CASRLDRDYGYTF.

The rearrangement uses TRBV10-3 and TRBJ2-5; D unresolved. V was trimmed by 4 bases and J by 2 bases, leaving 17 bases between them. Looked up from germline, CDR1 is ENHRY and CDR2 is SYGVKD. This CDR3 spans 16 amino acids. CDR3: CAISAETPNTQETQYF. CDR3 nucleotides: TGTGCCATCAGTGCTGAGACTCCCAACACACAAGAGACCCAGTACTTC.

This clonotype was counted once. V and J are TRBV5-1 and TRBJ1-1, with D unclear. With 2 bases removed from V and 1 base from J, the gap between germline ends came to 12 bases. The CDR3 length is 15 residues. Germline-derived CDR1 and CDR2 are SGHRS and YFSETQ. CDR3 sequence reads: CASSFKGGENTEAFF. CDR3 DNA: TGCGCCAGCAGCTTCAAAGGAGGTGAGAACACTGAAGCTTTCTTT.

V usage is TRBV5-1 and J usage is TRBJ2-7; 7 bases are shared with TRBD1. The junction had 6 bases not matched to a gene; V was cut back by 4 bases and J by 5 bases. Germline V lookup: CDR1 SGHRS, CDR2 YFSETQ. The CDR3 loop spans 13 amino acids. CDR3 sequence reads: CASSTTGADEQYF. CDR3 nucleotides: TGCGCCAGCAGCACCACAGGGGCCGACGAGCAGTACTTC. Complete variable domain (other parts from reference TRBV5-1 and TRBJ2-7): KAGVTQTPRYLIKTRGQQVTLSCSPISGHRSVSWYQQTPGQGLQFLFEYFSETQRNKGNFPGRFSGRQFSNSRSEMNVSTLELGDSALYLCASSTTGADEQYFGPGTRLTVT.

This chain uses TRBV7-9 with TRBJ1-2; D remains unclear. The CDR3 has 15 residues. Germline loops: CDR1 SEHNR, CDR2 FQNEAQ (reference sequence). The ends were cut back, 1 base at V and 8 bases at J, with 17 bases in the middle. CDR3 region: CASSLEWRGSNGYTF. CDR3 nucleotide sequence: TGTGCCAGCAGCTTAGAATGGCGCGGATCGAACGGCTACACCTTC.

The V and J genes are TRBV10-1 and TRBJ2-5, with 14 bases identical to TRBD2. The germline V gene has CDR1 WNHNN and CDR2 SYGVQD (reference sequence). The CDR3 is made up of 19 amino acids. J was trimmed by 4 bases and V by 3 bases; bases with no gene match: 13. The CDR3 sequence: CASSETGTSGRQGAETQYF. CDR3 DNA: TGCGCCAGCAGTGAAACCGGGACTAGCGGGAGACAGGGGGCAGAGACCCAGTACTTC.

CDR3 nucleotides: TGTGCCAGCAGTGGGGAAGGGCGGGGCTATGGCTACACCTTC. Translating it yields CASSGEGRGYGYTF. The gene calls are TRBV2 and TRBJ1-2; D call uncertain. Germline V gene lookup returns CDR1 SNHLY and CDR2 FYNNEI. The V gene lost 4 bases and the J gene lost 4 bases, with 13 bases spanning the gap. The CDR3 consists of 14 residues. Full variable domain (outside the CDR3, taken from reference TRBV2 and TRBJ1-2): EPEVTQTPSHQVTQMGQEVILRCVPISNHLYFYWYRQILGQKVEFLVSFYNNEISEKSEIFDDQFSVERPDGSNFTLKIRSTKLEDSAMYFCASSGEGRGYGYTFGSGTRLTVV.